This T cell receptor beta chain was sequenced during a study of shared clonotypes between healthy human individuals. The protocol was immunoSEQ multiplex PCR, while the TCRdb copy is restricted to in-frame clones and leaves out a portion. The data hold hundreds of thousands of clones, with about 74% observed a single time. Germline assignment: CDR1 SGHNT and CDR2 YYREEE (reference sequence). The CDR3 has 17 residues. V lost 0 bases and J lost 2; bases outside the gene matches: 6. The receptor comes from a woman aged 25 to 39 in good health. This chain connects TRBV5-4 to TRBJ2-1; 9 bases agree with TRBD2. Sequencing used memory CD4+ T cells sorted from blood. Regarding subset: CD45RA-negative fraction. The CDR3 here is CASSLVASGTTYNEQFF. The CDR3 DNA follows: TGTGCCAGCAGCTTGGTTGCTAGCGGGACCACCTACAATGAGCAGTTCTTC.